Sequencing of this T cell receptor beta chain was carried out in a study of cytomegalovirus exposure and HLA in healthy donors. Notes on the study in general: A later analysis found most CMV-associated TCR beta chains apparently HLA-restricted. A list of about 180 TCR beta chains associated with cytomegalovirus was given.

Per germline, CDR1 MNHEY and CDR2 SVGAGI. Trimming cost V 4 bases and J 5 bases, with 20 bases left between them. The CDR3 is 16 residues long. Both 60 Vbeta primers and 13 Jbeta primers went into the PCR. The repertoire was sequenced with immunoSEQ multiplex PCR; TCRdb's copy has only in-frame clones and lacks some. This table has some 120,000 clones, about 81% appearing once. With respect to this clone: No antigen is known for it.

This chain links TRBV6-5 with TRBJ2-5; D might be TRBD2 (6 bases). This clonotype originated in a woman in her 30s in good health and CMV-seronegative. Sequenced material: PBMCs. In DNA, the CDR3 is TGTGCCAGCAGTTCCCGAGCCGGGGCGGCGGGGGAGACCCAGTACTTC. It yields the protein CASSSRAGAAGETQYF.